Sequencing of this TCR beta chain was carried out in a study of T cells in Graves' hyperthyroidism and ophthalmopathy. Study background: Any treatment followed the collection of peripheral blood at initial diagnosis.

Clinical symptoms, serum thyroxine and TRAb, thyroid ultrasound and orbital computed tomography were used for the diagnoses. TCR beta CDR3 regions were amplified from RNA transcripts. HTBI primers were the set used in a first-round RT-PCR of the TCR CDR3. MiXCR was run by TCRdb on the multiplex PCR reads, yielding one entry per CDR3 protein. Of roughly 740,000 distinct CDR3 sequences listed, about 16% are singletons. This clonotype has at least ten counts. Sequencing was done on a sample of blood. The receptor was derived from a man between 18 and 29 years old with Graves' hyperthyroidism.

The CDR3 nucleotides read TGTGCCAGCAGCTCCCCAGCGGAGAGCACAGATACGCAGTATTTT. The encoded protein is CASSSPAESTDTQYF. The rearrangement uses TRBV7-9 and TRBJ2-3, with a weak D call TRBD2 (5 bases). Germline CDR1 reads SEHNR; CDR2 reads FQNEAQ (reference sequence). V dropped 4 bases and J dropped 0 bases, with 11 bases sitting between them. This CDR3 comprises 15 residues.